This TCR beta chain was captured in a study of T cells in severe cutaneous drug reactions. The study's findings and limits: Tolerant-control and healthy-donor PBMC lacked or rarely had the public CDR3 found in blisters.

The iRepertoire multiplex PCR system with TCR subtype-specific primers built both bulk and single-cell libraries. From the multiplex PCR reads, TCRdb lists one entry per CDR3 protein and no DNA. This repertoire includes more than 20,000 distinct CDR3 sequences. The CDR3 is 11 residues long. Germline V gene sequence: CDR1 SQVTM, CDR2 ANQGSEA. Comments on this clonotype: No antigen is known for it.

Carbamazepine had induced Stevens-Johnson syndrome or toxic epidermal necrolysis in the sequenced donors. Blood repertoires came from a few Han Chinese and six European CBZ-SJS/TEN patients. Sequenced material: PBMCs. The rearrangement joins TRBV29-1 to TRBJ1-1. The clonotype was recovered from a human donor with toxic epidermal necrolysis, a severe cutaneous drug reaction. CDR3 in amino acids: CSVEENTEAFF.